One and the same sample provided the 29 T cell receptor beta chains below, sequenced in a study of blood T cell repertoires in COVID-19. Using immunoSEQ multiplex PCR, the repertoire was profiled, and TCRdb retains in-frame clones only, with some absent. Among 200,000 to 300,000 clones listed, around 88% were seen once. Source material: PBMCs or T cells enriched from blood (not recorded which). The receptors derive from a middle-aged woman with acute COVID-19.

The CDR3 coding sequence is TGTGCCACCAAGCCACAGGGTCGTTCACCCCTCCACTTT. Its protein is CATKPQGRSPLHF. V is TRBV24-1 and J is TRBJ1-6; D possibly corresponds to TRBD1 (6 bases). Germline V gene data show CDR1 as KGHDR and CDR2 as SFDVKD. The CDR3 has 13 amino acids. V was shortened by 8 bases and J by 9 bases, with 13 bases between the two germline ends.

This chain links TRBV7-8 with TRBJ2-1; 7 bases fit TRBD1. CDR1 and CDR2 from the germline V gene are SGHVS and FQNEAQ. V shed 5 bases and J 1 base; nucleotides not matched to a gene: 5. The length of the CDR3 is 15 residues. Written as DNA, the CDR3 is TGTGCCAGCAGCCCTACAGGGGTGTCCTACAATGAGCAGTTCTTC. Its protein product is CASSPTGVSYNEQFF.

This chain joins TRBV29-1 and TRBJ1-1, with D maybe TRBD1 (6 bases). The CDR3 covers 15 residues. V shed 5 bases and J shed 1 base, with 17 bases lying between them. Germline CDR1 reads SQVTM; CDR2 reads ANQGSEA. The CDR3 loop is CSVPGGGQPNTEAFF. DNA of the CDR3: TGCAGCGTTCCCGGGGGGGGGCAACCGAACACTGAAGCTTTCTTT.

CDR3 in DNA: TGTGCCACCAGCAGAGGAGCGGGAGGGGATCGGCGCACAGATACGCAGTATTTT. Its protein product is CATSRGAGGDRRTDTQYF. The chain recombines TRBV15 with TRBJ2-3; TRBD2 aligns across 10 bases. The V segment lost 1 base and the J segment 1 base; nucleotides outside the gene matches: 8. The CDR3 sequence is 18 residues long. Germline V gene data show CDR1 as LNHNV and CDR2 as YYDKDF (reference sequence).

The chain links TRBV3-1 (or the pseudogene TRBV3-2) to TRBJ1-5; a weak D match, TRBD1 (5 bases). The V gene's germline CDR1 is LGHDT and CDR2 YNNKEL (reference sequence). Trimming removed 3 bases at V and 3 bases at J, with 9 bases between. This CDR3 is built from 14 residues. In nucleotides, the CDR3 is TGTGCCAGCAGCCATGCGGGGGTCAATCAGCCCCAGCATTTT. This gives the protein CASSHAGVNQPQHF.

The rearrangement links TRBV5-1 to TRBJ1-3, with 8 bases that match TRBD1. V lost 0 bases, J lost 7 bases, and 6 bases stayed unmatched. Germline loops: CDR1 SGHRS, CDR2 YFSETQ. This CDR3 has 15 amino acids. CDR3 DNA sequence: TGCGCCAGCAGCTTGGGACAGGGGAAGGCGAACACCATATATTTT. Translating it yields CASSLGQGKANTIYF.

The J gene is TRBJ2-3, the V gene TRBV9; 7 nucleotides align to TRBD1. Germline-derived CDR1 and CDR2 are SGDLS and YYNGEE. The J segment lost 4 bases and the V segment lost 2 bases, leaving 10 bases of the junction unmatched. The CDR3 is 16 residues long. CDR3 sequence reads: CASSVRGTGVPDTQYF. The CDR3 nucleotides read TGTGCCAGCAGCGTCCGCGGCACAGGGGTTCCAGATACGCAGTATTTT.

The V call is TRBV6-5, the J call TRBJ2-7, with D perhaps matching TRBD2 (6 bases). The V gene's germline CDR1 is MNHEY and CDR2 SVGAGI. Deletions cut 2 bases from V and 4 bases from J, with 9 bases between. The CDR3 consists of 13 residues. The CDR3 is CASSYPGGYEQYF. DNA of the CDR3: TGTGCCAGCAGTTACCCCGGGGGTTACGAGCAGTACTTC.

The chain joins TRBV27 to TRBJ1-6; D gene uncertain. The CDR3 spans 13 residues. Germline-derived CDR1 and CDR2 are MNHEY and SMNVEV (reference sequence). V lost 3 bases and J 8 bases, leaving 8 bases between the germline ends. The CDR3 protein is CASSFGRDSPLHF. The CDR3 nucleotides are TGTGCCAGCAGTTTCGGGAGAGATTCACCCCTCCACTTT.

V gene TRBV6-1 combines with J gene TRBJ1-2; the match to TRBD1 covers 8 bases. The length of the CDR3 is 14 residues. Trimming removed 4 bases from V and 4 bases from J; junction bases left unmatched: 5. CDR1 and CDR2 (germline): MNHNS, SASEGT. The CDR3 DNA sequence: TGTGCCAGCAGTGTGGGACAGGTCGGCTATGGCTACACCTTC. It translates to CASSVGQVGYGYTF.

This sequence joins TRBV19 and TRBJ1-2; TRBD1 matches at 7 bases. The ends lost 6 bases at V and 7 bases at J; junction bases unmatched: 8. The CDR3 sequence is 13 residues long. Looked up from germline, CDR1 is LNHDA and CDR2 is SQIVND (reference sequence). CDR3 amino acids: CASRRQGFIGYTF. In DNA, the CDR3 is TGTGCCAGTAGGAGACAGGGCTTCATTGGCTACACCTTC.

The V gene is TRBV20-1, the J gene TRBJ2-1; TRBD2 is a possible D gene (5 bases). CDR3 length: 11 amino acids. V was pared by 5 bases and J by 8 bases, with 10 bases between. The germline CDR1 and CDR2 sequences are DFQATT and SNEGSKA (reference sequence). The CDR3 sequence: CSAPRGDEQFF. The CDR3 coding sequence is TGCAGTGCTCCCCGGGGAGATGAGCAGTTCTTC.

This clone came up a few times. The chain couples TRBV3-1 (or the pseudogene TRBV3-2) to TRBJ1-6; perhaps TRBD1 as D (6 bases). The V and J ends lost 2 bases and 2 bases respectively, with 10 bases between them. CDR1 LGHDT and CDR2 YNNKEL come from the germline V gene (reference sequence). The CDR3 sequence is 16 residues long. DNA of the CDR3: TGTGCCAGCAGCCAAATGGGGGACACCTATAATTCACCCCTCCACTTT. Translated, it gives CASSQMGDTYNSPLHF.

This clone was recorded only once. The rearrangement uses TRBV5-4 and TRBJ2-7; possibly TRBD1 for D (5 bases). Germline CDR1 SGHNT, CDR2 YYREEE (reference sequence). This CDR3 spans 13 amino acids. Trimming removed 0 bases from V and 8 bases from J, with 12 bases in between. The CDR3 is CASSLAGSLKQYV. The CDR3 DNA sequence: TGTGCCAGCAGCTTGGCAGGGTCCCTGAAGCAGTACGTC.

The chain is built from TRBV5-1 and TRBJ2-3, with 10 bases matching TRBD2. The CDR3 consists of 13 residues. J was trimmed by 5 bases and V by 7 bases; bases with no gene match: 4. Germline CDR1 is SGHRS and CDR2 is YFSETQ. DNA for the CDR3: TGCGCCAGCGGCAGACTAGCGGGAGATACGCAGTATTTT. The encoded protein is CASGRLAGDTQYF.

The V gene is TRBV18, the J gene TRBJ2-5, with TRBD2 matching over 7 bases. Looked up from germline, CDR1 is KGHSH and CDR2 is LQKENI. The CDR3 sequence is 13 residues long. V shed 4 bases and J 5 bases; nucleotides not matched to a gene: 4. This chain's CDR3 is CASSRDYYETQYF. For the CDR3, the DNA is TGTGCCAGCTCACGGGACTATTACGAGACCCAGTACTTC.

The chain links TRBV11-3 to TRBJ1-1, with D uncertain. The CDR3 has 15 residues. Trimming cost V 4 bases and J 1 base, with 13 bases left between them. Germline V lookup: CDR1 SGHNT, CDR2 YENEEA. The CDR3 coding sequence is TGTGCCAGCAGCTCTAATTCAGGCACGAACACTGAAGCTTTCTTT. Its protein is CASSSNSGTNTEAFF.

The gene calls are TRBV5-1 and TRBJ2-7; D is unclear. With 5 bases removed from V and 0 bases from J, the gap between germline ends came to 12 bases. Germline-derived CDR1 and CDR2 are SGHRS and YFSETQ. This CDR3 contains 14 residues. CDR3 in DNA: TGCGCCAGCAGTCCCCAGGCGAGCTCCTACGAGCAGTACTTC. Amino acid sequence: CASSPQASSYEQYF.

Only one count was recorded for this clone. In DNA form, the CDR3 reads TGCGCCAGCAGCCAGACCGCCCAGACAACAACTAATGAAAAACTGTTTTTT. Translated: CASSQTAQTTTNEKLFF. The chain couples TRBV4-3 to TRBJ1-4, with unresolved D. Germline-derived CDR1 and CDR2 are LGHNA and YSLEER. The CDR3 runs 17 residues. With 3 bases removed from V and 0 bases from J, the gap between germline ends came to 14 bases.

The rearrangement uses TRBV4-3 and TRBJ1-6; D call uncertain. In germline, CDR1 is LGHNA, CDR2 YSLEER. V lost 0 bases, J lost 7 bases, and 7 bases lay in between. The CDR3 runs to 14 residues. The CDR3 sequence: CASSQESLNSPLHF. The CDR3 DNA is TGCGCCAGCAGCCAAGAGAGCTTAAATTCACCCCTCCACTTT.

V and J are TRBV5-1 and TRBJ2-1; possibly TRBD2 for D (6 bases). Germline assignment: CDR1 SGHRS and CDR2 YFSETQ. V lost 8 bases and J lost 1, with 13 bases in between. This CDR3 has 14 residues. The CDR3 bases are TGCGCCAGTTGGGCGGGATCTTCCTACAATGAGCAGTTCTTC. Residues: CASWAGSSYNEQFF. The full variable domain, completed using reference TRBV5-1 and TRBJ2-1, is KAGVTQTPRYLIKTRGQQVTLSCSPISGHRSVSWYQQTPGQGLQFLFEYFSETQRNKGNFPGRFSGRQFSNSRSEMNVSTLELGDSALYLCASWAGSSYNEQFFGPGTRLTVL.

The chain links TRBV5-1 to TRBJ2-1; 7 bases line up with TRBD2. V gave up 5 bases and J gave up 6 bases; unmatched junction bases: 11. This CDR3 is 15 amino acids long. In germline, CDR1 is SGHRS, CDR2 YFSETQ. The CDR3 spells CASRLGREFINEQFF. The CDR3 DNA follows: TGCGCCAGCAGGCTGGGGCGGGAGTTCATCAATGAGCAGTTCTTC.

The CDR3 here is CASSRPGQIYGYTF. DNA of the CDR3: TGTGCCAGCAGCCGCCCGGGACAGATCTATGGCTACACCTTC. The J gene is TRBJ1-2, the V gene TRBV7-2, with TRBD1 matching 7 bases. This CDR3 contains 14 residues. V shed 5 bases, J shed 4 bases, and the junction held 7 bases outside the gene matches. Germline CDR1 is SGHTA and CDR2 is FQGNSA.

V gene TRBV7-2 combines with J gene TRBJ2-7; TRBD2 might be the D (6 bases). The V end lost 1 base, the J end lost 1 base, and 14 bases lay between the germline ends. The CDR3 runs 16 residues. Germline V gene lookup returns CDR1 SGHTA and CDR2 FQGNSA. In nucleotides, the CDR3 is TGTGCCAGCAGCTTAGACCCCACTAGCCCTTCCTACGAGCAGTACGTC. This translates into CASSLDPTSPSYEQYV.

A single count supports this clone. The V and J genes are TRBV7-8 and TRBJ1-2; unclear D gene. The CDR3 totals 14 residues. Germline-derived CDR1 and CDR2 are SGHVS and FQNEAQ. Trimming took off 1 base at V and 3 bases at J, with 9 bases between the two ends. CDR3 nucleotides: TGTGCCAGCAGCTTAGGGAACCGGGACTATGGCTACACCTTC. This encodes CASSLGNRDYGYTF. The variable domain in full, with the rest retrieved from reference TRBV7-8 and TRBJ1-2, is GAGVSQSPRYKVAKRGQDVALRCDPISGHVSLFWYQQALGQGPEFLTYFQNEAQLDKSGLPSDRFFAERPEGSVSTLKIQRTQQEDSAVYLCASSLGNRDYGYTFGSGTRLTVV.

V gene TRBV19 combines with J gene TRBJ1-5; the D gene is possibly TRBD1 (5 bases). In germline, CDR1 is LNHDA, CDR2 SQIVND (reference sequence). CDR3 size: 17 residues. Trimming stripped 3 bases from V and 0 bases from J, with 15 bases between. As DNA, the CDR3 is TGTGCCAGTAGTATTGGGAGGGGTTGGGATAGCAATCAGCCCCAGCATTTT. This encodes CASSIGRGWDSNQPQHF.

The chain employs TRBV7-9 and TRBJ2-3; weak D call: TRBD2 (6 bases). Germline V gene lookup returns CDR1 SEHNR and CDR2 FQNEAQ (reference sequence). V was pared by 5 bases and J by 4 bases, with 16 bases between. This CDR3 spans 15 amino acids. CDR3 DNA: TGTGCCAGCAGCCAGGGACTTCCGTCGGCAGATACGCAGTATTTT. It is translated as CASSQGLPSADTQYF.

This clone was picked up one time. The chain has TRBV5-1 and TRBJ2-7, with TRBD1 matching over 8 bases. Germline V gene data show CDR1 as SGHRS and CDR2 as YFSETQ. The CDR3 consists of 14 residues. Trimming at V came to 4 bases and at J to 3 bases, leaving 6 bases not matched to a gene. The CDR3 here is CASSEQGGSYEQYV. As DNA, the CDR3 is TGCGCCAGCAGCGAACAGGGGGGAAGCTACGAGCAGTACGTC.

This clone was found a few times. The CDR3 DNA reads as TGCGCCAGCAGCTTGGGTATCCCGAACACTGAAGCTTTCTTT. It is translated as CASSLGIPNTEAFF. This chain uses TRBV5-1 with TRBJ1-1; D is undetermined. Trimming pared 0 bases from V and 1 base from J, leaving 7 bases between. This CDR3 contains 14 residues. The V gene's germline CDR1 is SGHRS and CDR2 YFSETQ.